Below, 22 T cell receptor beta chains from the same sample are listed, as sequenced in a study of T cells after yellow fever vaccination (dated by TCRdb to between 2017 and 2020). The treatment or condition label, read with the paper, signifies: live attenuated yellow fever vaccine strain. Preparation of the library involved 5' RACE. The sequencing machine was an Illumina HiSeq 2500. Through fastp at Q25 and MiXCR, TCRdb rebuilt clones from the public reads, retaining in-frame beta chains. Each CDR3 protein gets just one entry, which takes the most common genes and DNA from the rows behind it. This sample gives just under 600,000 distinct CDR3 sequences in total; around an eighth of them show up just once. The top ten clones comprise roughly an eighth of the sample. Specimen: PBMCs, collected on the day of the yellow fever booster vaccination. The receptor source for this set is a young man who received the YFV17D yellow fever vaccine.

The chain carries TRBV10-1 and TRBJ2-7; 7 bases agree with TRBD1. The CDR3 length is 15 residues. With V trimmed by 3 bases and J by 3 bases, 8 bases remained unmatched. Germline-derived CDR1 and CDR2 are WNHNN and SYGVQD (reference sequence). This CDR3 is CASSDAGTANYEQYF. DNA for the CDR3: TGCGCCAGCAGTGACGCCGGGACAGCGAACTACGAGCAGTACTTC.

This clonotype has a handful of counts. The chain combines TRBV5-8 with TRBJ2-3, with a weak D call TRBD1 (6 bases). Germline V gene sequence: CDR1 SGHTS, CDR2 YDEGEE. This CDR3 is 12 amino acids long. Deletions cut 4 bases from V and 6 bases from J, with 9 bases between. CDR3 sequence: CASSPGQDTQYF. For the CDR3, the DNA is TGTGCCAGCAGCCCCGGACAGGATACGCAGTATTTT.

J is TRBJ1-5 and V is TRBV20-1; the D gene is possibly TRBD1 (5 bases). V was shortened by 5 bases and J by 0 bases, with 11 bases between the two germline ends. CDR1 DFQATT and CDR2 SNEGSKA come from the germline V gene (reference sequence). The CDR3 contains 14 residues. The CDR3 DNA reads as TGCAGTGCTTTAGACAGTTATAGCAATCAGCCCCAGCATTTT. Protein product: CSALDSYSNQPQHF.

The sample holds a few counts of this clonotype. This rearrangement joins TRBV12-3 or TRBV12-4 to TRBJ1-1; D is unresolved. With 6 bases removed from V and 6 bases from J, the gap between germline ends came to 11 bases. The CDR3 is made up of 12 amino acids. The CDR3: CASSIPEAEAFF. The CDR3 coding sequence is TGTGCCAGCAGCATCCCGGAGGCTGAAGCTTTCTTT.

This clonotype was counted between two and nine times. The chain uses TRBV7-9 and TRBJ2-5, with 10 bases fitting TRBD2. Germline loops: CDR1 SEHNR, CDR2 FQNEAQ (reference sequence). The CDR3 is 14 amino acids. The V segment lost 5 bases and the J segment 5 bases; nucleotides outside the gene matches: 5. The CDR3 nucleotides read TGTGCCAGCAGCCCCGGGACTAGCGTCGAGACCCAGTACTTC. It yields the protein CASSPGTSVETQYF.

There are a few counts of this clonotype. The CDR3 nucleotides read TGTGCCAGCAGCGTACCCAGGGAGGAGGCGAACACCGGGGAGCTGTTTTTT. This encodes CASSVPREEANTGELFF. The chain links TRBV9 to TRBJ2-2; D might be TRBD2 (6 bases). V lost 1 base and J lost 0, with 13 bases in between. Germline CDR1 SGDLS, CDR2 YYNGEE. The CDR3 runs 17 residues.

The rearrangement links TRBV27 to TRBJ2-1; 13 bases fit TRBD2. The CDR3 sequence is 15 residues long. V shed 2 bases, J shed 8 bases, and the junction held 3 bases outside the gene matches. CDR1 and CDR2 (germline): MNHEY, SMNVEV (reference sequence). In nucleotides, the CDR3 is TGTGCCAGCAGTTTAGGACTAGCGGGAGCACATGAGCAGTTCTTC. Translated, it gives CASSLGLAGAHEQFF.

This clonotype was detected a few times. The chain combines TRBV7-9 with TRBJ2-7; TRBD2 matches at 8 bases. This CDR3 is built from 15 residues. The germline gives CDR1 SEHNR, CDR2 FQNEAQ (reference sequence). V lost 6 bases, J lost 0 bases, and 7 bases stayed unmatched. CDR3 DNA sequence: TGTGCCAGCAGTCGAGCGGGAGCCCTCTCCTACGAGCAGTACTTC. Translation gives CASSRAGALSYEQYF.

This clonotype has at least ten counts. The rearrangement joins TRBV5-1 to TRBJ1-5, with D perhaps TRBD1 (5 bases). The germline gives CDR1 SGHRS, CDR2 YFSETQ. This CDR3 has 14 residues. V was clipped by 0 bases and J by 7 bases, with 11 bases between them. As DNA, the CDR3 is TGCGCCAGCAGCTTGGCCGCGGGGGAACAGCCCCAGCATTTT. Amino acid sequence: CASSLAAGEQPQHF.

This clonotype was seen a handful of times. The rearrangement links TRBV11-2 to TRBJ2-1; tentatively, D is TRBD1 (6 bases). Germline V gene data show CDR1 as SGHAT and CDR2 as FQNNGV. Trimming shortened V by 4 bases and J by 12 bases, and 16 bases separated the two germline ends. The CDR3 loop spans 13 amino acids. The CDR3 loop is CASSSIPRRGQFF. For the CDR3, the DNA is TGTGCCAGCAGCTCCATCCCACGCAGGGGGCAGTTCTTC.

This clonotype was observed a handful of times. The CDR3 DNA reads as TGCGCCAGCAGCTTGGGGGACTATGGACAGAGGTTAGGCTATGGCTACACCTTC. Translation: CASSLGDYGQRLGYGYTF. The chain joins TRBV5-1 to TRBJ1-2; perhaps TRBD1 as D (6 bases). Trimming cost V 0 bases and J 4 bases, with 22 bases left between them. This CDR3 is 18 amino acids long. Per the germline V gene, CDR1 is SGHRS and CDR2 is YFSETQ.

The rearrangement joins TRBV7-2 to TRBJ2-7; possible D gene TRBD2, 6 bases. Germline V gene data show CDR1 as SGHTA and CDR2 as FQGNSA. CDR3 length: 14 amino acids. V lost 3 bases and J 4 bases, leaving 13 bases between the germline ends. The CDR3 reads CASSLSRDSYEQYF. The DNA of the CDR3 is TGTGCCAGCAGCTTGAGCCGGGACTCTTACGAGCAGTACTTC. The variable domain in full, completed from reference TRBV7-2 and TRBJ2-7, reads GAGVSQSPSNKVTEKGKDVELRCDPISGHTALYWYRQSLGQGLEFLIYFQGNSAPDKSGLPSDRFSAERTGGSVSTLTIQRTQQEDSAVYLCASSLSRDSYEQYFGPGTRLTVT.

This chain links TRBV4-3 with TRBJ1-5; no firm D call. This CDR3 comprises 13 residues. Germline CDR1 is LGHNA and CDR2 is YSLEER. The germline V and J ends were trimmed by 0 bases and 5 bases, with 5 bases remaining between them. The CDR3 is CASSQEPHQPQHF. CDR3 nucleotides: TGCGCCAGCAGCCAAGAACCCCATCAGCCCCAGCATTTT.

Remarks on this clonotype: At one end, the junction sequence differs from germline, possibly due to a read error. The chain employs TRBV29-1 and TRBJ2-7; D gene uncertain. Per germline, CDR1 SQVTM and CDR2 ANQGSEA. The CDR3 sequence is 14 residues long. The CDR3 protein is CSVEVYGSSYELYF. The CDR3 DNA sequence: TGCAGCGTTGAAGTTTATGGCAGTTCCTACGAGCTGTACTTC.

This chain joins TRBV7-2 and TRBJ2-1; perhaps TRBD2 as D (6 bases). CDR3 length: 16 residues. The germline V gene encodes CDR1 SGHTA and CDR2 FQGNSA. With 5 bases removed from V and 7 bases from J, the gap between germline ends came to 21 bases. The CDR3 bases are TGTGCCAGCAGCCAACACCAAGCGGGCTCGGGGAATGAGCAGTTCTTC. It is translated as CASSQHQAGSGNEQFF.

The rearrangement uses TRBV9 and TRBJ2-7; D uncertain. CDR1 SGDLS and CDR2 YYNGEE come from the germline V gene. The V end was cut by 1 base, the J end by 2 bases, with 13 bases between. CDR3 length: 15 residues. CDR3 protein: CASSVSWGYAYEQYF. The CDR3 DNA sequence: TGTGCCAGCAGCGTAAGCTGGGGATATGCCTACGAGCAGTACTTC.

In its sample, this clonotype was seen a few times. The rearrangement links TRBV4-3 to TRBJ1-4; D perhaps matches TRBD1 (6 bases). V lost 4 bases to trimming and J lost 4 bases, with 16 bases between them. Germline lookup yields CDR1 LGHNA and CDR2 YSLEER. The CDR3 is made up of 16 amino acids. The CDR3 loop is CASSPNGGQFNEKLFF. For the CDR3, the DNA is TGCGCCAGCAGCCCTAACGGAGGACAGTTTAATGAAAAACTGTTTTTT.

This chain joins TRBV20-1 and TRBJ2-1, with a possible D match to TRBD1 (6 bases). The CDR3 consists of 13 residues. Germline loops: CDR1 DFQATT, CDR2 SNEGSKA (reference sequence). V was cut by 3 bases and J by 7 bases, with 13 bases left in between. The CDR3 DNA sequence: TGCAGTGCTAGTGGGGGCCCGGGAAATGAGCAGTTCTTC. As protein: CSASGGPGNEQFF.

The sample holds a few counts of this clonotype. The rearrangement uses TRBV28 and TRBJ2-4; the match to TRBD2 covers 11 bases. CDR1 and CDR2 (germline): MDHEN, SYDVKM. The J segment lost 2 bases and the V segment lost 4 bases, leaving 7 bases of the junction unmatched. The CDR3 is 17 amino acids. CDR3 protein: CASSSARTSGPKNIQYF. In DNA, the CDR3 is TGTGCCAGCAGTTCCGCGAGGACTAGCGGGCCCAAAAACATTCAGTACTTC.

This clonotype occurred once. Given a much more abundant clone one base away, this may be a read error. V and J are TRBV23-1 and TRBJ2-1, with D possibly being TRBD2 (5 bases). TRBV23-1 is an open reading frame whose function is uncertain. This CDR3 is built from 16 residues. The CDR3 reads CAGSHRRAFEGYEQFF. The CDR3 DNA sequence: TGCGCCGGCAGTCACCGCCGAGCCTTCGAGGGATACGAGCAGTTCTTC.

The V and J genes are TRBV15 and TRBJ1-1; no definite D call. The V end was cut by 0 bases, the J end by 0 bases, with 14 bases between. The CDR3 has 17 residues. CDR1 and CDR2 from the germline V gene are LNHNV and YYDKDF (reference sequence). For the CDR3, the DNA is TGTGCCACCAGCAGAGATCGGCAAGGACCTGTGAACACTGAAGCTTTCTTT. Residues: CATSRDRQGPVNTEAFF.

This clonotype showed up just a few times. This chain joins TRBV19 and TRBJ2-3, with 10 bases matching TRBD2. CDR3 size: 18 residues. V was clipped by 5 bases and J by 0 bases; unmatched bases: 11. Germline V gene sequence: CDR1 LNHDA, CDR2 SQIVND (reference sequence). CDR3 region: CASSARPSTSGSTDTQYF. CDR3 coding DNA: TGTGCCAGTAGTGCGCGCCCGTCGACTAGCGGGAGCACAGATACGCAGTATTTT.